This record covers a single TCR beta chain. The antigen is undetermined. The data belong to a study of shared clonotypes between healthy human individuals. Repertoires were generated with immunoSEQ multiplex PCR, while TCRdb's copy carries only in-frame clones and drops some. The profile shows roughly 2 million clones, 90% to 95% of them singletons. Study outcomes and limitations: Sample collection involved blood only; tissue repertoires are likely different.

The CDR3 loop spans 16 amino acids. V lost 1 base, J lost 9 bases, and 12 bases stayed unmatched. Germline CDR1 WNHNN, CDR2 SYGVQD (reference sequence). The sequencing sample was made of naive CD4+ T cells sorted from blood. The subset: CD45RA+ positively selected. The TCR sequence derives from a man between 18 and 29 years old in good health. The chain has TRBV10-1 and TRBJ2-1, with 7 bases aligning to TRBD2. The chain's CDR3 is CASSELAGTPGGEQFF. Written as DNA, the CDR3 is TGCGCCAGCAGTGAGTTGGCCGGGACGCCGGGGGGTGAGCAGTTCTTC.